The rows below give T cell receptor beta chains drawn from one sample of a study of blood T cell repertoires in COVID-19. The table came from immunoSEQ multiplex PCR; TCRdb's copy has only in-frame clones and leaves some out. The profile shows some 300,000 clones, 88% of them singletons. Material: peripheral blood. The receptors derive from a woman aged 25 to 39 who had recovered from COVID-19. The CDR3 runs from the conserved cysteine through the conserved F or W. Fields, in order: clone size, CDR3 length, J gene, V gene, D gene, CDR3 protein, CDR3 DNA. D genes are given only for firm matches. The size field is filled for only some rows; it gives once, few, many or a size class.

size: NA
length: 13
J: TRBJ2-7
V: TRBV21-1
D: NA
CDR3: CASSNGATYEQYF
DNA: TGTGCCAGCAGCAATGGAGCCACCTACGAGCAGTACTTC

size: NA
length: 15
J: TRBJ1-2
V: TRBV7-2
D: NA
CDR3: CASSLLPGLSEGYTF
DNA: TGTGCCAGCAGCTTGCTGCCGGGACTATCGGAAGGCTACACCTTC

size: NA
length: 12
J: TRBJ1-2
V: TRBV9
D: NA
CDR3: CASSPQGGGYTF
DNA: TGTGCCAGCAGCCCTCAAGGCGGTGGCTACACCTTC

size: NA
length: 15
J: TRBJ2-2
V: TRBV11-3
D: TRBD1
CDR3: CASSLETGGSGELFF
DNA: TGTGCCAGCAGCTTAGAGACAGGGGGCTCCGGGGAGCTGTTTTTT

size: once
length: 15
J: TRBJ2-5
V: TRBV27
D: NA
CDR3: CASSLGIGVGETQYF
DNA: TGTGCCAGCAGTTTAGGAATCGGGGTTGGAGAGACCCAGTACTTC

size: NA
length: 15
J: TRBJ2-5
V: TRBV28
D: TRBD2
CDR3: CASSPIPSGVETQYF
DNA: TGTGCCAGCAGTCCTATCCCTAGCGGGGTAGAGACCCAGTACTTC

size: NA
length: 11
J: TRBJ2-1
V: TRBV10-3
D: NA
CDR3: CAISRDDEQFF
DNA: TGTGCCATCAGCAGGGATGATGAGCAGTTCTTC

size: NA
length: 13
J: TRBJ1-1
V: TRBV12-3/TRBV12-4
D: NA
CDR3: CASSLNRYTEAFF
DNA: TGTGCCAGCAGTTTGAACAGGTACACTGAAGCTTTCTTT

size: NA
length: 12
J: TRBJ2-5
V: TRBV11-3
D: NA
CDR3: CASSDSRETQYF
DNA: TGTGCCAGCAGCGATTCGCGGGAGACCCAGTACTTC

size: NA
length: 17
J: TRBJ2-7
V: TRBV11-2
D: TRBD2
CDR3: CASSLEASGGRIAEQYF
DNA: TGTGCCAGCAGCTTAGAGGCTAGCGGGGGGCGGATTGCCGAGCAGTACTTC

size: NA
length: 15
J: TRBJ2-1
V: TRBV4-2
D: NA
CDR3: CASSHLGGPVDEQFF
DNA: TGTGCCAGCAGCCATTTGGGGGGGCCGGTGGATGAGCAGTTCTTC

size: NA
length: 15
J: TRBJ2-5
V: TRBV20-1
D: NA
CDR3: CSASGVSGNLETQYF
DNA: TGCAGTGCTAGTGGTGTGAGCGGAAACTTAGAGACCCAGTACTTC

size: NA
length: 17
J: TRBJ1-6
V: TRBV5-1
D: TRBD1
CDR3: CASSLGQETRYNSPLHF
DNA: TGCGCCAGCAGCCTCGGACAGGAAACGCGCTATAATTCACCCCTCCACTTT

size: once
length: 15
J: TRBJ2-1
V: TRBV7-3
D: TRBD2
CDR3: CASAIAGGSYNEQFF
DNA: TGTGCCAGCGCTATAGCGGGGGGCTCCTACAATGAGCAGTTCTTC

size: NA
length: 15
J: TRBJ2-3
V: TRBV5-1
D: NA
CDR3: CASSLGGRSADTQYF
DNA: TGCGCCAGCAGCTTGGGGGGGCGCAGTGCAGATACGCAGTATTTT

size: NA
length: 13
J: TRBJ1-2
V: TRBV5-1
D: NA
CDR3: CASSQTANYGYTF
DNA: TGCGCCAGCAGCCAGACAGCTAACTATGGCTACACCTTC

size: NA
length: 13
J: TRBJ1-4
V: TRBV19
D: NA
CDR3: CASSRTEPEKLFF
DNA: TGTGCCAGTAGTAGGACAGAGCCGGAAAAACTGTTTTTT

size: NA
length: 13
J: TRBJ1-2
V: TRBV28
D: NA
CDR3: CASSLGHLYGYTF
DNA: TGTGCCAGCAGTTTGGGGCACCTCTATGGCTACACCTTC

size: NA
length: 16
J: TRBJ2-7
V: TRBV7-6
D: TRBD1
CDR3: CASSPGPHGTGNEQYF
DNA: TGTGCCAGCAGCCCCGGGCCCCACGGGACAGGGAACGAGCAGTACTTC

size: NA
length: 14
J: TRBJ1-5
V: TRBV28
D: TRBD1
CDR3: CASSPQGAVQPQHF
DNA: TGTGCCAGCAGTCCCCAGGGGGCCGTTCAGCCCCAGCATTTT

size: NA
length: 14
J: TRBJ2-5
V: TRBV5-1
D: TRBD1
CDR3: CASSSGRGHETQYF
DNA: TGCGCCAGCAGCTCGGGCAGGGGGCACGAGACCCAGTACTTC

size: NA
length: 17
J: TRBJ2-5
V: TRBV5-8
D: TRBD1
CDR3: CASSLGQGAFSAETQYF
DNA: TGTGCCAGCAGCTTGGGACAGGGGGCCTTTTCTGCAGAGACCCAGTACTTC

size: once
length: 16
J: TRBJ1-4
V: TRBV15
D: TRBD1
CDR3: CATSRGTGPTNEKLFF
DNA: TGTGCCACCAGCCGCGGGACAGGGCCAACTAATGAAAAACTGTTTTTT

size: once
length: 16
J: TRBJ1-2
V: TRBV9
D: TRBD1
CDR3: CASSVATSSTGGGYTF
DNA: TGTGCCAGCAGCGTAGCTACTTCGAGCACAGGGGGCGGCTACACCTTC

size: few
length: 14
J: TRBJ1-6
V: TRBV7-3
D: NA
CDR3: CASSLSPSDSPLHF
DNA: TGTGCCAGCAGCTTATCACCGAGCGATTCACCCCTCCACTTT

size: once
length: 12
J: TRBJ1-2
V: TRBV28
D: NA
CDR3: CASSVQVSDYTF
DNA: TGTGCCAGCAGTGTACAGGTCTCGGACTACACCTTC

size: NA
length: 15
J: TRBJ2-3
V: TRBV10-3
D: TRBD2
CDR3: CAISGTREWGDTQYF
DNA: TGTGCCATCAGTGGGACTAGGGAATGGGGAGATACGCAGTATTTT

size: NA
length: 17
J: TRBJ2-2
V: TRBV9
D: NA
CDR3: CASSRNPQGANTGELFF
DNA: TGTGCCAGCAGCCGAAATCCTCAGGGTGCGAACACCGGGGAGCTGTTTTTT

size: NA
length: 15
J: TRBJ1-6
V: TRBV5-4
D: TRBD1
CDR3: CASSQYDRVYSPLHF
DNA: TGTGCCAGCAGCCAATATGACAGGGTTTATTCACCCCTCCACTTT

size: few
length: 14
J: TRBJ1-2
V: TRBV6-6
D: TRBD1
CDR3: CASSPGQGNYGYTF
DNA: TGTGCCAGCAGCCCGGGACAGGGAAACTATGGCTACACCTTC

size: NA
length: 15
J: TRBJ2-1
V: TRBV2
D: NA
CDR3: CASSAIGQANNEQFF
DNA: TGTGCCAGCAGTGCAATAGGCCAGGCGAACAATGAGCAGTTCTTC

size: few
length: 15
J: TRBJ2-2
V: TRBV5-6
D: NA
CDR3: CASSLAWLGTGELFF
DNA: TGTGCCAGCAGCTTGGCCTGGCTTGGCACCGGGGAGCTGTTTTTT

size: NA
length: 16
J: TRBJ2-2
V: TRBV2
D: NA
CDR3: CASTPLKGQGRGELFF
DNA: TGTGCCAGCACTCCACTAAAGGGGCAGGGCCGCGGGGAGCTGTTTTTT

size: NA
length: 13
J: TRBJ2-1
V: TRBV30
D: NA
CDR3: CACDSSFYNEQFF
DNA: TGTGCCTGCGACTCCTCTTTCTACAATGAGCAGTTCTTC

size: few
length: 17
J: TRBJ1-2
V: TRBV6-6
D: TRBD1
CDR3: CASSPRPRQGASYGYTF
DNA: TGTGCCAGCAGTCCTCGCCCACGACAGGGGGCGAGCTATGGCTACACCTTC

size: few
length: 15
J: TRBJ1-2
V: TRBV20-1
D: TRBD1
CDR3: CSASRRQTGDYGYTF
DNA: TGCAGTGCTAGTCGCCGACAAACAGGGGACTATGGCTACACCTTC

size: once
length: 15
J: TRBJ2-3
V: TRBV10-1
D: NA
CDR3: CASSEDRAPTDTQYF
DNA: TGCGCCAGCAGTGAAGACAGAGCCCCCACAGATACGCAGTATTTT

size: NA
length: 13
J: TRBJ2-3
V: TRBV5-1
D: TRBD2
CDR3: CASSYSGADTQYF
DNA: TGCGCCAGCAGCTATAGCGGGGCGGATACGCAGTATTTT

size: NA
length: 13
J: TRBJ1-6
V: TRBV25-1
D: NA
CDR3: CASSVYGNSPLHF
DNA: TGTGCCAGCAGTGTGTACGGGAATTCACCCCTCCACTTT

size: few
length: 14
J: TRBJ2-1
V: TRBV7-3
D: TRBD1
CDR3: CASISGTGVHEQFF
DNA: TGTGCCAGCATCTCGGGGACAGGGGTACATGAGCAGTTCTTC